Here is one T cell receptor (beta chain) with its context. The specificity of this receptor is unknown. Within one base of it there is no much larger clone, and no base qualities were kept. These data come from a study of shared clonotypes between healthy human individuals (TCRdb year 2020). In the study overall: Three men and a couple of women, aged 18 to 49 years, made up the cohort. For each donor, CD4 naive and CD4 memory were each given three plates, CD8 naive was given two plates, and CD8 memory was given one plate. To estimate repertoire size and how much clonotypes are shared between individuals, the study performed deep sequencing of blood TCR repertoires from five healthy adults. To increase sequencing depth and limit assay-specific biases, different laboratories used diverse techniques to prepare libraries and sequence TCR repertoires. Each donor's leukapheresis produced roughly between roughly 0.94 and 9.5 billion PBMCs.

TCR CDR3 regions were amplified from genomic DNA by multiplex PCR using the deep immunoSEQ assay. Extracted genomic DNA from each cell subset was spread evenly across all wells of several immunoSEQ 96-well plates, with each plate serving as a replicate. Each replicate PCR for sorted subsets received about 180 ng genomic DNA, equal to roughly 29,000 T cell genomes. Purified libraries were quantified with a Qubit 3.0 fluorometer, sized on a Bioanalyzer 2100, and re-quantified with the KAPA Library Quantification kit. Every immunoSEQ 96-well plate was sequenced on a dedicated single-read 150-cycle Illumina NextSeq 550 flow cell. On the study's bioinformatics: The immunoSEQ output contained only junctional sequences without quality scores, so filtering could not match that applied to full-length reads. Sequences were annotated with PyIR, a Python wrapper for IgBLAST v1.9, using IMGT germline references to assign V/J genes and CDR3. Reads were removed for weak V/J assignments (E-value above 1e-6), missing CDR3, stop codons, out-of-frame junctions, or ambiguous translated residues. V3J clonotypes were defined by identical inferred V gene, J gene, and CDR3 amino acid sequence. Percentage overlap between repertoires was computed as shared unique clonotypes divided by the size of the smaller repertoire. Repertoire richness was assessed with RTK rarefaction, the Chao1 estimator, and Recon v2.1 estimates of unobserved clonotypes. Generation probabilities for all TCRbeta clonotypes obtained by the gDNA method from a few donors were computed using OLGA. TCRdb holds this immuneACCESS table with in-frame rearrangements only. Some clones are missing; in checked studies, unresolved V genes explain under half, and the rest has no known cause. The DNA was the basis for D and trimming; V, J and clone size are from that table. The sample table contains about 1,800,000 clones; only one count was recorded for less than 95% of them. The ten largest account for under 1.5% of the sample.

Broad study findings and their caveats: Pairwise subsampling indicated that sequencing depth was expected to affect the degree of clonotype sharing among donors. Larger estimated clonotype richness was generally found for naive subsets than for memory subsets. The genetic and exposure-history diversity represented was limited by the small number of donors. Incomplete sequencing was indicated by rarefaction of sorted-subset datasets, despite the large sequencing depth. When a few donors were compared, the shared fraction of clonotypes was roughly 5% for naive CD4, 3.5% for naive CD8, 2.3% for memory CD4, and about 0.36% for memory CD8. Higher generation probabilities were observed for clonotypes shared by all four sorted-subset donors than for non-shared clonotypes. Sampling was restricted to blood, and TCR repertoires in tissues likely differ from the TCR repertoires found in blood.

From cysteine to phenylalanine, the CDR3 is 15 amino acids long. Just CDR3 DNA is preserved here, 45 bases in frame from base 1. The germline V gene supplies CDR1 SGHAT and CDR2 FQNNGV. V has 5 bases trimmed and J has 4 bases trimmed; junction bases matching no gene number 2. CD8 naive samples were CD45RO-negative cells positively selected for CCR7, giving a CD45RA+CCR7+ population that excluded TemRA cells. Healthy HIV-negative adults with no recently reported acute infections or vaccinations were included as donors. Every donor was a Caucasian adult residing in Nashville, Tennessee, USA. Blood was obtained by leukapheresis, after which PBMCs were separated by Ficoll-Histopaque density gradient centrifugation and cryopreserved in liquid nitrogen vapor phase. Analytical flow cytometry was used to check the purity and quantity of each magnetically sorted T cell population. Each sorted fraction had its genomic DNA isolated and then quantified by UV absorbance on a Nanodrop 2000c.

Sequences were obtained from naive CD8+ T cells sorted from blood. The label giving this sample's cell subset or site can be read as: CD45RA+CCR7+. The TCR was taken from a man in his late teens or twenties in good health. The sequence is built from TRBV11-2 and TRBJ2-2, and TRBD2 matches 12 of the central bases. The CDR3 sequence is CASSTSGGITGELFF. The DNA sequence is TGTGCCAGCAGCACTAGCGGGGGGATCACCGGGGAGCTGTTTTTT.